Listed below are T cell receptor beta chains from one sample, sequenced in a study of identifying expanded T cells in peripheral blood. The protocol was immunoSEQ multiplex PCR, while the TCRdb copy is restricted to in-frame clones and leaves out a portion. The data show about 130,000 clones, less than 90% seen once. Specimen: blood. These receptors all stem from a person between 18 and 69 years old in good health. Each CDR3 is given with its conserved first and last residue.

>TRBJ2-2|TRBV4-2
CASTTVGAITNTGELFF
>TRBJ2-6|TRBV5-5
CASSWGTGANVLTF
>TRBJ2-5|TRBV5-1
CASSLGAGAYQETQYF
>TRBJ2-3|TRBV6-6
CASSSPVGRPVYF
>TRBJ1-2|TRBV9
CASSVDLGANYGYTF
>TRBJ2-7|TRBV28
CASLGLGDEQYF
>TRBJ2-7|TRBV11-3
CASSQGHSEQYF
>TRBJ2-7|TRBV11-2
CASSPGRAYEQYF
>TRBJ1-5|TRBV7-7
CASSSGQGGQPQHF
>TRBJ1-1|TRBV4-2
CASSQFQNTEAFF
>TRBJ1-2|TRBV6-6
CASRSPTPGDDGYTF
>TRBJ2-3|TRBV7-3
CASSLDPERDTQYF
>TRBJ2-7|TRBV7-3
CASSPDRGSEQYF
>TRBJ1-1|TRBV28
CASVNQGAEDTEAFF
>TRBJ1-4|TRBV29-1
CSVRTGAEKLFF
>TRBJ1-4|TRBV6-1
CASSPPTGDHEKLFF
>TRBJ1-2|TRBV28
CASSLPRGRDYGYTF
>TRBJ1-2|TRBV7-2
CASSFGHHEGYTF
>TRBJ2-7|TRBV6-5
CASAQGVHEQYF
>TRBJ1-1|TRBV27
CASSSRSFGGNTEAFF
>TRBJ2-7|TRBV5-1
CASSFLTGYEQYF
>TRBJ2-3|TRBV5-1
CASSTIIETDTQYF
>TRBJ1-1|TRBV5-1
CASSLVGTQNTEAFF
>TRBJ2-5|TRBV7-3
CASSPAPQETQYF
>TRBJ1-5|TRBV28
CASSSILGNQPQHF
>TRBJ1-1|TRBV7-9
CASSGGPRTEAFF
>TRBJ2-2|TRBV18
CASSTRLAGDTGELFF
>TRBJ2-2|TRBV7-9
CASAALGGFSNTGELFF
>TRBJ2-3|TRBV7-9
CASSSPKWTVKDTDTQYF
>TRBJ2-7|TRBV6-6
CASSNRPTTVGEQYF
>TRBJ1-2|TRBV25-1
CASSPLGYGYTF
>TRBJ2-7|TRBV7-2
CASSFPQRSYEQYF
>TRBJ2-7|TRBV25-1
CASYSPYEQYF
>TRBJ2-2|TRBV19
CASSDRSGELFF
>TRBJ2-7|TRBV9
CASSVGTSGSEQYF
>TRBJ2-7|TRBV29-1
CSVLAGAGEQYF
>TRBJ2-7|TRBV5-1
CASSLGSSEQYF
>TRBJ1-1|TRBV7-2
CASSLDRVGEAFF
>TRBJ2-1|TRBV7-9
CASSLGTLYNEQFF
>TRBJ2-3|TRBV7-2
CASSPQGTDTQYF
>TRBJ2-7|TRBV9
CASSITGTPDYEQYF
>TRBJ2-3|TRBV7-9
CASSSPWGEADTQYF
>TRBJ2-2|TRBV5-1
CASSLDRTSGRRTGELFF
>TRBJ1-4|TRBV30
CAWSGTTNEKLFF
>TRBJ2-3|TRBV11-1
CASSFSRRGELSSTDTQYF
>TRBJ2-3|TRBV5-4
CASSRFLADTDTQYF